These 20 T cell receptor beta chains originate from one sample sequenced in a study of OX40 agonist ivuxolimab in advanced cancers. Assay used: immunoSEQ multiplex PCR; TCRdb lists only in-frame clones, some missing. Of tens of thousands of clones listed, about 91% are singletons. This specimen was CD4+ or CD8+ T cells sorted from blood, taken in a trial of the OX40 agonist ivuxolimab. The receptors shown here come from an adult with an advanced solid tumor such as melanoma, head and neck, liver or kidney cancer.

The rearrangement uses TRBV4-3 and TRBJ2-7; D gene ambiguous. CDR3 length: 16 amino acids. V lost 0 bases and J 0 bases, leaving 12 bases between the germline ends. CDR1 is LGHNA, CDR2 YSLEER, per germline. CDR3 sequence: CASSQDLSGHSYEQYF. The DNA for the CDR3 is TGCGCCAGCAGCCAAGATCTTTCCGGCCACTCCTACGAGCAGTACTTC.

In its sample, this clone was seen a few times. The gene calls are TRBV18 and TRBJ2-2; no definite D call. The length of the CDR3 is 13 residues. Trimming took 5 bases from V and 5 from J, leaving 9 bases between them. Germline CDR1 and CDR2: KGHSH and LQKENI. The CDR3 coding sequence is TGTGCCAGCTCAGAACTATTGACCGGGGAGCTGTTTTTT. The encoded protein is CASSELLTGELFF.

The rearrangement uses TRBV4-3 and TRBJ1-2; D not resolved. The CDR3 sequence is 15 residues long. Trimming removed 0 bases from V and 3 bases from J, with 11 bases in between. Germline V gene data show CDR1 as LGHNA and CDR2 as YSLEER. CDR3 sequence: CASSQELDFDYGYTF. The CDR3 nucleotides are TGCGCCAGCAGCCAAGAATTGGACTTTGACTATGGCTACACCTTC.

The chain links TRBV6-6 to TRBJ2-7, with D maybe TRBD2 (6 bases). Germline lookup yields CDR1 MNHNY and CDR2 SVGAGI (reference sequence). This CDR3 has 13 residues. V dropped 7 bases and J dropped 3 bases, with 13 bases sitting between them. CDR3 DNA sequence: TGTGCCAGCAAAGCGGGCCAGGGCTACGAGCAGTACTTC. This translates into CASKAGQGYEQYF.

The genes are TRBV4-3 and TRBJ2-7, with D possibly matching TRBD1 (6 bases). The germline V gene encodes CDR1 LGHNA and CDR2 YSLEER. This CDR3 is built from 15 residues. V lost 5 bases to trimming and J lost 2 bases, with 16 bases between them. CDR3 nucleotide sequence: TGCGCCAGCAGCGACGCCACAGGGCCGGCCTACGAGCAGTACTTC. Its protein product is CASSDATGPAYEQYF.

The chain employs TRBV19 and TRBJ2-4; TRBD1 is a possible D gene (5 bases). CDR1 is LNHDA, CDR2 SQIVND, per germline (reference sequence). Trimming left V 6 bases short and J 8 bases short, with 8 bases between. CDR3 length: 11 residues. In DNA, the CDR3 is TGTGCCAGTAGGCAGGGTTACATTCAGTACTTC. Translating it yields CASRQGYIQYF. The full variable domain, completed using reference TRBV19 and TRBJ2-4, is DGGITQSPKYLFRKEGQNVTLSCEQNLNHDAMYWYRQDPGQGLRLIYYSQIVNDFQKGDIAEGYSVSREKKESFPLTVTSAQKNPTAFYLCASRQGYIQYFGAGTRLSVL.

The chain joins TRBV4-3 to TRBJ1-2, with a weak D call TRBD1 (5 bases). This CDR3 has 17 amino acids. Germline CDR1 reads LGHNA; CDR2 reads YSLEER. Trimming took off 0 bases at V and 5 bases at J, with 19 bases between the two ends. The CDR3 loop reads CASSQDRPGGARYGYTF. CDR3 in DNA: TGCGCCAGCAGCCAAGATCGCCCCGGAGGGGCTAGGTATGGCTACACCTTC.

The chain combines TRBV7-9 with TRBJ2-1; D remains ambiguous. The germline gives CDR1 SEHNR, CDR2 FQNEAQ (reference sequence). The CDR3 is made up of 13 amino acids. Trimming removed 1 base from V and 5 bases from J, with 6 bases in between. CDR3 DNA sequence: TGTGCCAGCAGCTTAGTGGGAAACAATGAGCAGTTCTTC. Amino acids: CASSLVGNNEQFF. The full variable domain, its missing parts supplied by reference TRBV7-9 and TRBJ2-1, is DTGVSQNPRHKITKRGQNVTFRCDPISEHNRLYWYRQTLGQGPEFLTYFQNEAQLEKSRLLSDRFSAERPKGSFSTLEIQRTEQGDSAMYLCASSLVGNNEQFFGPGTRLTVL.

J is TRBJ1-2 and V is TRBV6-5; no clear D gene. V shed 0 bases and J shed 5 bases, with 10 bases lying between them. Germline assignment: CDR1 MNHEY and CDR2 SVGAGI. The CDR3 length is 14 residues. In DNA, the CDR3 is TGTGCCAGCAGTTACTCGATGGAAGGATATGGCTACACCTTC. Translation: CASSYSMEGYGYTF.

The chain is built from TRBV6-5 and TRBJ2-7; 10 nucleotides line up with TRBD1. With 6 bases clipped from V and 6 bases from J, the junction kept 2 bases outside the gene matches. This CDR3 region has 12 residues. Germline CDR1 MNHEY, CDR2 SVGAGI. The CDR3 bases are TGTGCCAGCAGAGGGACAGGGGTCGAGCAGTACTTC. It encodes CASRGTGVEQYF.

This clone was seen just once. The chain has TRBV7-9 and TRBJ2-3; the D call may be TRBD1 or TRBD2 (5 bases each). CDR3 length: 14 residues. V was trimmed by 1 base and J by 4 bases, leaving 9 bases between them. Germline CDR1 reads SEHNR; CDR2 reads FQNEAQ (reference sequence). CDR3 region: CASSLGRDADTQYF. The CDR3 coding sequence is TGTGCCAGCAGCTTAGGCAGGGACGCAGATACGCAGTATTTT.

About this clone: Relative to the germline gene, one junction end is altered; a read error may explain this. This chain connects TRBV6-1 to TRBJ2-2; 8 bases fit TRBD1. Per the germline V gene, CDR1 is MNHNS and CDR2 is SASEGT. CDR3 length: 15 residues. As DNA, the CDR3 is TGTGCCACCACCCCCTGGACAGGGAACACCGGGGAGCCGTTTTTT. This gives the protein CATTPWTGNTGEPFF.

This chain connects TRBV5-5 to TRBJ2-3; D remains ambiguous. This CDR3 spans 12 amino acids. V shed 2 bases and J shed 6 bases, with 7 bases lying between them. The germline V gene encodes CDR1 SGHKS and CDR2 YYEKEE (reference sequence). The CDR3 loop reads CASSFGVDTQYF. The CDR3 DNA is TGTGCCAGCAGCTTTGGGGTGGATACGCAGTATTTT.

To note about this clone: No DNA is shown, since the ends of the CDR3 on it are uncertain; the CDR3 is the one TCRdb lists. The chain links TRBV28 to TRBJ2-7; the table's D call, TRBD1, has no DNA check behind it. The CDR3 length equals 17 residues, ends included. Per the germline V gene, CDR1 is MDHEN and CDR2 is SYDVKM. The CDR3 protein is CASSFSLDRTLSYEQYF.

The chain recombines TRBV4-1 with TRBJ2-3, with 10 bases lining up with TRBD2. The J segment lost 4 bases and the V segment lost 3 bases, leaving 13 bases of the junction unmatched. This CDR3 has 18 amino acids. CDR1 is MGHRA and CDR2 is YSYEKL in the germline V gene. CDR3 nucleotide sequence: TGCGCCAGCAGCCAGGAACCAGCGGGAGGGCGGGGGGCAGATACGCAGTATTTT. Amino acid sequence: CASSQEPAGGRGADTQYF.

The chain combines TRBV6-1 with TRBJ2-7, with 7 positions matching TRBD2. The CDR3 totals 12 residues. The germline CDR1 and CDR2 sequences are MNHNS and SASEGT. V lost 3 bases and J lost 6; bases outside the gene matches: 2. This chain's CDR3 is CASSEGGGEQYF. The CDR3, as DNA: TGTGCCAGCAGTGAGGGGGGGGGCGAGCAGTACTTC.

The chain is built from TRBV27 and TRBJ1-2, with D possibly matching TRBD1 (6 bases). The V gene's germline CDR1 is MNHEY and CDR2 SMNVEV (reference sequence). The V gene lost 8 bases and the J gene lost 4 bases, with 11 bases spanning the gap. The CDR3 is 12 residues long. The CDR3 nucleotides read TGTGCCAGCCCAAGGGACACCTATGGCTACACCTTC. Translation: CASPRDTYGYTF.

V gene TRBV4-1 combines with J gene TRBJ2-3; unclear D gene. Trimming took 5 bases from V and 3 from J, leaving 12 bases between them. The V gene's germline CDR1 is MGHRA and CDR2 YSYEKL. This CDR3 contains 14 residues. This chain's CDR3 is CASSVTSGTDTQYF. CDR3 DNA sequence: TGCGCCAGCAGCGTAACGTCGGGTACAGATACGCAGTATTTT.

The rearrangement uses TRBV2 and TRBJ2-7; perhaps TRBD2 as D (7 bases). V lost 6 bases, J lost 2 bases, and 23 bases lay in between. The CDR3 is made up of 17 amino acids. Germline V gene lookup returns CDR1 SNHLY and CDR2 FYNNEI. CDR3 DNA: TGTGCCAGCAGGGGGGGGCGAAGCGGGCAAGTCGCCTACGAGCAGTACTTC. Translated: CASRGGRSGQVAYEQYF.

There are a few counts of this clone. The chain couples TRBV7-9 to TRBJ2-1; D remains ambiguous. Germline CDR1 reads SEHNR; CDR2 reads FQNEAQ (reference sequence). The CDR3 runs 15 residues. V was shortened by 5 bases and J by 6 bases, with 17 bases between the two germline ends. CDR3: CASSPPGPAANEQFF. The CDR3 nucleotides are TGTGCCAGCAGCCCCCCGGGCCCGGCGGCCAATGAGCAGTTCTTC.